The present T cell receptor (beta chain) was sequenced within a study of early T cells in non-severe SARS-CoV-2 infection. About the study: It was bulk RNA from unsorted whole blood that was sequenced, and the chains were unpaired.

Individually, cDNA molecules had unique molecular identifiers attached to them. One entry per CDR3 protein, called by TCRdb with MiXCR from the 5' RACE reads. The table includes around 82,000 distinct CDR3 sequences, 14% to 15% detected once. This clonotype occurred a few times. Antigen unknown. Overall study findings and caveats: VDJdb matching skewed toward anti-spike CD8 responses, missing private and CD4 specificities.

This CDR3 has 15 amino acids. Material for sequencing was whole blood. The genes are TRBV21-1 and TRBJ2-5. TRBV21-1 is classified as a pseudogene. This clonotype was sampled from an adult who was a healthcare worker with PCR-confirmed SARS-CoV-2 infection or an uninfected control (not recorded which). Written as DNA, the CDR3 is TGTGCCAGCAGCAAAGCGTCTCGCCGGCGAGAGACCCAGTACTTC. Translation gives CASSKASRRRETQYF.